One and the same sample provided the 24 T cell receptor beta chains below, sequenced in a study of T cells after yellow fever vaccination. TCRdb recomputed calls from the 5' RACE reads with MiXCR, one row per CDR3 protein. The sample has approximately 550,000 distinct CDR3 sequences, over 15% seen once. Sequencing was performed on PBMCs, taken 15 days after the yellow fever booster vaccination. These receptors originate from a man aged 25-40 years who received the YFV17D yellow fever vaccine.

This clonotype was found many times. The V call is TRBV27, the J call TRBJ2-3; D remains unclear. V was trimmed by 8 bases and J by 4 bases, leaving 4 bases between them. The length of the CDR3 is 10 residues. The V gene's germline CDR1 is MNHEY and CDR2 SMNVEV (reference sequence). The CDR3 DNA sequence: TGTGCCAGCGGAGCAGATACGCAGTATTTT. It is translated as CASGADTQYF.

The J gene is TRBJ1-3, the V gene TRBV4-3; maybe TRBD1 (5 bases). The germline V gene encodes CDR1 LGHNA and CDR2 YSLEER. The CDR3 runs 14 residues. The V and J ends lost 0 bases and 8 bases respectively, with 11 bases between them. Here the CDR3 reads CASSQDTEGYTIYF. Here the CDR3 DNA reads TGCGCCAGCAGCCAAGATACGGAGGGGTACACCATATATTTT.

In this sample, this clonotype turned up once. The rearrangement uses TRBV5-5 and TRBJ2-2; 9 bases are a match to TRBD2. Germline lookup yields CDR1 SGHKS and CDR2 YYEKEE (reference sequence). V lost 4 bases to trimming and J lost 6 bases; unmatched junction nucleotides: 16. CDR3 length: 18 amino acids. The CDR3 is CASSTLGRVSGSPGELFF. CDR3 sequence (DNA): TGTGCCAGCAGCACGTTGGGTCGAGTTAGCGGGAGCCCCGGGGAGCTGTTTTTT.

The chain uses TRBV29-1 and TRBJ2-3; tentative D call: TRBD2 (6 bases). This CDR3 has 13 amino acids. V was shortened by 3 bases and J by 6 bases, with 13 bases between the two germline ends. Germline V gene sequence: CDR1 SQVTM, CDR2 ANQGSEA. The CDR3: CSVETREYDTQYF. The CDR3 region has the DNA TGCAGCGTTGAGACACGGGAGTACGATACGCAGTATTTT.

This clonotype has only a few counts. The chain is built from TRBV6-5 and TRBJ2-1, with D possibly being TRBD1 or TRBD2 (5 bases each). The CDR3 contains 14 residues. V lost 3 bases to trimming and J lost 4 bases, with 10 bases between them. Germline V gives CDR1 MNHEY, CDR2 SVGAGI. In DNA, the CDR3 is TGTGCCAGCAGTTATCTGGGACCGTACAATGAGCAGTTCTTC. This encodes CASSYLGPYNEQFF.

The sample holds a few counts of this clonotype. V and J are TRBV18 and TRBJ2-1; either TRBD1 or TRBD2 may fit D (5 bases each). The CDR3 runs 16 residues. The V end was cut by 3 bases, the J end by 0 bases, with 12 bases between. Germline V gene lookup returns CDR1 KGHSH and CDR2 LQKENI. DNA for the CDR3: TGTGCCAGCTCACCGGGGGTGGGGAGCTCCTACAATGAGCAGTTCTTC. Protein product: CASSPGVGSSYNEQFF.

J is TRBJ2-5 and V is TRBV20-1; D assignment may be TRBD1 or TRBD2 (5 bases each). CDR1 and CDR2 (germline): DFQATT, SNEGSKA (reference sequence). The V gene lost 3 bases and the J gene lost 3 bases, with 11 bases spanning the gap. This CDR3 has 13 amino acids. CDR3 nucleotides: TGCAGTGCTAGGATCTGGGGGAAAGAGACCCAGTACTTC. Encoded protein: CSARIWGKETQYF.

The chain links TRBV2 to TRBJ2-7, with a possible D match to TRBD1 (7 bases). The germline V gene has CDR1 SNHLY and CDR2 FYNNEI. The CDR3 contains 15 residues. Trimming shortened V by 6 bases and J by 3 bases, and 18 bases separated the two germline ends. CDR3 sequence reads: CASRVAQGGYYEQYF. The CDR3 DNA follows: TGTGCCAGCAGAGTCGCTCAGGGGGGATACTACGAGCAGTACTTC.

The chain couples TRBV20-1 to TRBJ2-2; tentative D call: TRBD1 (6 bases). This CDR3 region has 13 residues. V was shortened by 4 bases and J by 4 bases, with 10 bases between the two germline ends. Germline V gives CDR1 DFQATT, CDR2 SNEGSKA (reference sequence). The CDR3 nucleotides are TGCAGTGCTACGGGACACAGCACCGGGGAGCTGTTTTTT. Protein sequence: CSATGHSTGELFF.

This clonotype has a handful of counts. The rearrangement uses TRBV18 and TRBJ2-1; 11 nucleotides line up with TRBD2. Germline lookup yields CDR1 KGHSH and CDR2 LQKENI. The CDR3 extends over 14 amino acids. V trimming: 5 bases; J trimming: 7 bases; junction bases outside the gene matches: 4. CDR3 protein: CASSKASGGNEQFF. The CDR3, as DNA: TGTGCCAGCTCAAAGGCTAGCGGGGGGAATGAGCAGTTCTTC.

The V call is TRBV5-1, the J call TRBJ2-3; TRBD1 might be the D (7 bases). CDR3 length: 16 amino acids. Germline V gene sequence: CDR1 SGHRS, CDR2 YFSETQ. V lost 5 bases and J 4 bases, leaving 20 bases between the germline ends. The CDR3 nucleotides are TGCGCCAGCAGATCGGCCGAGCAGGGGGGCGCAGATACGCAGTATTTT. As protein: CASRSAEQGGADTQYF.

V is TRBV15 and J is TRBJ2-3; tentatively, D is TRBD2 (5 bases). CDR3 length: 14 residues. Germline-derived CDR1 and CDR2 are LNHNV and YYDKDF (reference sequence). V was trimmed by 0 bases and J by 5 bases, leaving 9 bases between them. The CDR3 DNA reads TGTGCCACCAGCAGAGAGGCTAGCCGAGATACGCAGTATTTT. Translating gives CATSREASRDTQYF.

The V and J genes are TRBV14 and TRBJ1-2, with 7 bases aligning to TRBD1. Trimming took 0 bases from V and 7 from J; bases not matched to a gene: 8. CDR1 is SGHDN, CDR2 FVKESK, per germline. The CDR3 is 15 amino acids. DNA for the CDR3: TGTGCCAGCAGCCAAGAAGACAGGGACTATGGTGGCTACACCTTC. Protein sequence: CASSQEDRDYGGYTF.

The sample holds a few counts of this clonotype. DNA for the CDR3: TGTGCCAGCAGTCTCGACACGGCTTCCTACAATGAGCAGTTCTTC. It is translated as CASSLDTASYNEQFF. The chain is built from TRBV6-5 and TRBJ2-1; no definite D call. Trimming took 5 bases from V and 1 from J, leaving 12 bases between them. This CDR3 has 15 residues. Germline CDR1 MNHEY, CDR2 SVGAGI.

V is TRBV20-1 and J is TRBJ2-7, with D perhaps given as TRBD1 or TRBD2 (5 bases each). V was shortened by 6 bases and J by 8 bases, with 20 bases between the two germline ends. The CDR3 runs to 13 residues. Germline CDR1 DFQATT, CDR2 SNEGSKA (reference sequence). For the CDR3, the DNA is TGCAGTGCCGGGGCGGGTAGTTTCTCTCAGCAGTACTTC. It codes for CSAGAGSFSQQYF.

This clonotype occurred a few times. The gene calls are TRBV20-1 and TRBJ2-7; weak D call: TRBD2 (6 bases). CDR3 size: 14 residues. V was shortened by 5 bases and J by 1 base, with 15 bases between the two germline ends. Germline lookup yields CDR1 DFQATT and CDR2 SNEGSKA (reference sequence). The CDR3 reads CSAGARTNSYEQYF. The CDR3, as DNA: TGCAGTGCTGGGGCCAGGACTAATTCCTACGAGCAGTACTTC.

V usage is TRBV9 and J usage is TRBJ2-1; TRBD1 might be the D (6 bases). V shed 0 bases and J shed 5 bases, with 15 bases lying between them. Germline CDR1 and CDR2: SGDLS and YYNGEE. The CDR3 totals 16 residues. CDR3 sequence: CASSVAIGTNNNEQFF. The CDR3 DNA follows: TGTGCCAGCAGCGTAGCTATAGGGACAAATAACAATGAGCAGTTCTTC.

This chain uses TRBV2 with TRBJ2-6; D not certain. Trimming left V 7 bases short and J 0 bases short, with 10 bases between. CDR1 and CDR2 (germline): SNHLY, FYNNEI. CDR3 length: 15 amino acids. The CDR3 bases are TGTGCCAGCAACGTGGATGCCTCTGGGGCCAACGTCCTGACTTTC. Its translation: CASNVDASGANVLTF.

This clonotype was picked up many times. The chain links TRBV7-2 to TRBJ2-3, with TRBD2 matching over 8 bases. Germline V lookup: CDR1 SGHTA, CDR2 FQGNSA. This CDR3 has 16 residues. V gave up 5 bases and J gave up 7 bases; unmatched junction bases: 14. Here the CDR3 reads CASSRSAQREMNTQYF. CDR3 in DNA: TGTGCCAGCAGCCGTTCCGCCCAGCGGGAGATGAATACGCAGTATTTT.

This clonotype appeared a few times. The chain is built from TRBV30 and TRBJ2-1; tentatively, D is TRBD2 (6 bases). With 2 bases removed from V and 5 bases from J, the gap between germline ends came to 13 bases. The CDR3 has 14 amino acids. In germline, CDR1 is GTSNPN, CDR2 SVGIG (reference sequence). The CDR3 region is CAWSLGLANNEQFF. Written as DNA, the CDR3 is TGTGCCTGGAGTCTGGGGCTAGCGAACAATGAGCAGTTCTTC. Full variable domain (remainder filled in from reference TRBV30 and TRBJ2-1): SQTIHQWPATLVQPVGSPLSLECTVEGTSNPNLYWYRQAAGRGLQLLFYSVGIGQISSEVPQNLSASRPQDRQFILSSKKLLLSDSGFYLCAWSLGLANNEQFFGPGTRLTVL.

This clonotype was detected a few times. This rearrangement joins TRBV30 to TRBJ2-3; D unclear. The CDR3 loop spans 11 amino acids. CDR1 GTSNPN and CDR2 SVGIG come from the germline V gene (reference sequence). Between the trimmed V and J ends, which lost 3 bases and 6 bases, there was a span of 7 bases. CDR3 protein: CAWSLPDTQYF. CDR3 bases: TGTGCCTGGAGCCTCCCGGATACGCAGTATTTT. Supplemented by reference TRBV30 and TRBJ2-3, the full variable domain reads SQTIHQWPATLVQPVGSPLSLECTVEGTSNPNLYWYRQAAGRGLQLLFYSVGIGQISSEVPQNLSASRPQDRQFILSSKKLLLSDSGFYLCAWSLPDTQYFGPGTRLTVL.

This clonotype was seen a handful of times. CDR3 amino acids: CASSPGLALGYEQYF. The CDR3 DNA sequence: TGTGCCAGCAGCCCAGGACTGGCCCTGGGATACGAGCAGTACTTC. The V call is TRBV12-3 or TRBV12-4, the J call TRBJ2-7, with a tentative D call TRBD2 (5 bases). V gave up 6 bases and J gave up 4 bases, with 19 bases separating them. The CDR3 sequence is 15 residues long.

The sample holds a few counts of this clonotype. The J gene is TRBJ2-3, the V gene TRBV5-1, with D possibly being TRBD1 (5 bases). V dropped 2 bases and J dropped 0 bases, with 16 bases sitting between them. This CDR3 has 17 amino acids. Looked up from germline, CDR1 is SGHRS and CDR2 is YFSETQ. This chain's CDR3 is CASSLGSFTGSTDTQYF. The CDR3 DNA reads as TGCGCCAGCAGCTTAGGCTCCTTCACAGGAAGCACAGATACGCAGTATTTT.

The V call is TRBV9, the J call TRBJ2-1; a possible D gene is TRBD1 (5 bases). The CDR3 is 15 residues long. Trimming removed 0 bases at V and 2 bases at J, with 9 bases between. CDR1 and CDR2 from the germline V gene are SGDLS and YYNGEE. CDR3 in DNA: TGTGCCAGCAGCGTAGGATTGGGGCCCTACAATGAGCAGTTCTTC. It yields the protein CASSVGLGPYNEQFF.